The 10 T cell receptor beta chains below were found in one sample sequenced in a study of beta chain features in type 1 diabetes. The isolated RNA, all of it, was reverse transcribed, so expressed TCRB transcripts were what got sequenced. The protocol was immunoSEQ multiplex PCR, while the TCRdb copy is restricted to in-frame clones and leaves out a portion. Among about 130,000 clones listed, about a tenth were seen once. The source material was central memory CD4+ T cells from blood. The receptor set was obtained from a man aged 18 to 30 in good health.

This clone has more than one count but fewer than ten. The J gene is TRBJ1-1, the V gene TRBV2; TRBD1 matches 7 bases. CDR1 and CDR2 from the germline V gene are SNHLY and FYNNEI. V lost 6 bases, J lost 1 base, and 5 bases stayed unmatched. The CDR3 covers 14 residues. The CDR3 is CASRRGTANTEAFF. The CDR3 region has the DNA TGTGCCAGCAGACGCGGGACAGCGAACACTGAAGCTTTCTTT.

The gene calls are TRBV5-5 and TRBJ2-7; 8 positions match TRBD1. Germline V CDR1 and CDR2: SGHKS, YYEKEE (reference sequence). The length of the CDR3 is 14 residues. The trim removed 4 bases at V and 3 bases at J, leaving 6 bases unmatched. The CDR3, as DNA: TGTGCCAGCAGCGGCGGGACAGGCCACTACGAGCAGTACTTC. Translated: CASSGGTGHYEQYF. The whole variable domain, filled in from reference TRBV5-5 and TRBJ2-7, reads DAGVTQSPTHLIKTRGQQVTLRCSPISGHKSVSWYQQVLGQGPQFIFQYYEKEERGRGNFPDRFSARQFPNYSSELNVNALLLGDSALYLCASSGGTGHYEQYFGPGTRLTVT.

This clone has only a few counts. This chain connects TRBV14 to TRBJ2-7; TRBD1 might be the D (5 bases). This CDR3 has 13 amino acids. Germline V gene lookup returns CDR1 SGHDN and CDR2 FVKESK. The V end lost 1 base, the J end lost 6 bases, and 10 bases lay between the germline ends. The CDR3 bases are TGTGCCAGCAGCCAAGGGTGGGGCGGCGAGCAGTACTTC. It translates to CASSQGWGGEQYF.

The rearrangement uses TRBV18 and TRBJ1-1; D might be TRBD1 (6 bases). The CDR3 spans 14 residues. The germline gives CDR1 KGHSH, CDR2 LQKENI. Trimming left V 3 bases short and J 0 bases short, with 8 bases between. The CDR3 reads CASSPRTVNTEAFF. The CDR3 DNA reads as TGTGCCAGCTCACCCCGGACAGTGAACACTGAAGCTTTCTTT.

This clone was observed a few times. The CDR3 DNA reads as TGTGCCAGCAGCCGGGCTGACAGGGGGATTAGGAATGAGCAGTTCTTC. As protein: CASSRADRGIRNEQFF. The V gene is TRBV14, the J gene TRBJ2-1; 9 bases line up with TRBD1. V dropped 4 bases and J dropped 7; count of bases not matched to a gene: 11. The germline V gene has CDR1 SGHDN and CDR2 FVKESK. CDR3 length: 16 residues.

This clone was detected a few times. The J gene is TRBJ2-1, the V gene TRBV11-2, with 11 bases identical to TRBD2. CDR1 and CDR2 from the germline V gene are SGHAT and FQNNGV. Trimming took 2 bases from V and 8 from J; bases not matched to a gene: 2. This CDR3 contains 14 residues. The CDR3 bases are TGTGCCAGCAGCTTATCACTAGCGGGGGATGAGCAGTTCTTC. Its protein product is CASSLSLAGDEQFF.

This clone was picked up a small number of times. This chain joins TRBV19 and TRBJ1-2; TRBD1 matches at 11 bases. In germline, CDR1 is LNHDA, CDR2 SQIVND (reference sequence). V lost 5 bases and J lost 5; bases outside the gene matches: 4. The CDR3 loop spans 14 amino acids. The CDR3 coding sequence is TGTGCCAGTAGTCCGGACAGGGGGCGGTATGGCTACACCTTC. This sequence encodes CASSPDRGRYGYTF. The full variable domain, its missing parts supplied by reference TRBV19 and TRBJ1-2, is DGGITQSPKYLFRKEGQNVTLSCEQNLNHDAMYWYRQDPGQGLRLIYYSQIVNDFQKGDIAEGYSVSREKKESFPLTVTSAQKNPTAFYLCASSPDRGRYGYTFGSGTRLTVV.

This clone has more than one count but fewer than ten. The rearrangement links TRBV25-1 to TRBJ1-6, with D possibly TRBD1 on 6 matching bases. CDR3 length equals 14 residues. V gave up 5 bases and J gave up 12 bases, with 17 bases separating them. Germline loops: CDR1 MGHDK, CDR2 SYGVNS. The CDR3 sequence: CASSPDSQGRPLHF. CDR3 DNA: TGTGCCAGCAGTCCCGACTCCCAGGGGAGACCCCTCCACTTT.

This clone was found many times. The chain combines TRBV12-2 with TRBJ2-7; the table names TRBD2, a call not compared with the DNA. TRBV12-2 constitutes a pseudogene. The CDR3 is 15 amino acids. CDR3 DNA sequence: TGTGCAAGTCGCCTGGGGACTACAAGCTCCTACGAGCAGTACTTC. Amino acids: CASRLGTTSSYEQYF.

The chain combines TRBV5-1 with TRBJ1-6, with 8 nucleotides matching TRBD1. J lost 8 bases, V lost 5 bases, and 6 bases had no gene match. This CDR3 spans 14 amino acids. From germline, CDR1 is SGHRS and CDR2 YFSETQ. The CDR3 DNA is TGCGCCAGCAGATACCAGGGGGCGGATTCACCCCTCCACTTT. Protein: CASRYQGADSPLHF.